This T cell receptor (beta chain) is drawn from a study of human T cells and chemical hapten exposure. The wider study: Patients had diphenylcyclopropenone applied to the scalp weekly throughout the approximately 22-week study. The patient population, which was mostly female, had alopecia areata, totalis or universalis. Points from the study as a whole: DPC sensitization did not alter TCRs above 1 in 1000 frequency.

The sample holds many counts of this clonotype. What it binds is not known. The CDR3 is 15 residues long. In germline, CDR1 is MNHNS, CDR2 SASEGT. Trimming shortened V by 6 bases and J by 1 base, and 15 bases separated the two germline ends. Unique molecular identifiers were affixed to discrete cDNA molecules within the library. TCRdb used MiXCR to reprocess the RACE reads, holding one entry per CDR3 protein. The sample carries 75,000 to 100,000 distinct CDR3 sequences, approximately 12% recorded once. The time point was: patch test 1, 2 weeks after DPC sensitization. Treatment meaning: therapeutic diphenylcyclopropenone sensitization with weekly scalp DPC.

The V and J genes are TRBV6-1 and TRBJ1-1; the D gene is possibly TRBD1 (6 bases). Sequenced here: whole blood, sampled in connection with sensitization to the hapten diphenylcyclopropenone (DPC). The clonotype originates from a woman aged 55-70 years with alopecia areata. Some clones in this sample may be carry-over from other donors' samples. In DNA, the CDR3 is TGTGCCAGCAGAGATATGACAGGCCCGAACACTGAAGCTTTCTTT. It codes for CASRDMTGPNTEAFF.